This TCR beta chain was observed in a study of shared clonotypes between healthy human individuals. Germline V lookup: CDR1 MGHRA, CDR2 YSYEKL. This CDR3 contains 15 residues. V was clipped by 0 bases and J by 4 bases, with 12 bases between them. Study-level results: Exclusively blood specimens were collected; tissue repertoires likely differ. Generation probability values for non-shared clonotypes were lower than those for clonotypes shared by all four donors.

The table lists this clone with a count of one. Antigen specificity is unknown. On sorted subsets, replicate PCRs used about 200 ng DNA, or tens of thousands of T cell genomes. Profiled with immunoSEQ multiplex PCR; TCRdb holds only in-frame clones, not every one. The sample holds a few million clones, around 93% seen once. The naive CD8 population came from CD45RO-negative cells selected for CCR7, without terminally differentiated effector memory CD45RA+ cells. The TCR originated in a man in his late teens or twenties in good health. Some clones in this sample may be carry-over from other donors' samples. The source material was naive CD8+ T cells from PBMCs. The V gene is TRBV4-1, the J gene TRBJ1-2; the D gene is possibly TRBD1 (5 bases). The CDR3 loop reads CASSQDRGVFYGYTF. Here the CDR3 DNA reads TGCGCCAGCAGCCAAGATCGGGGGGTTTTCTATGGCTACACCTTC.